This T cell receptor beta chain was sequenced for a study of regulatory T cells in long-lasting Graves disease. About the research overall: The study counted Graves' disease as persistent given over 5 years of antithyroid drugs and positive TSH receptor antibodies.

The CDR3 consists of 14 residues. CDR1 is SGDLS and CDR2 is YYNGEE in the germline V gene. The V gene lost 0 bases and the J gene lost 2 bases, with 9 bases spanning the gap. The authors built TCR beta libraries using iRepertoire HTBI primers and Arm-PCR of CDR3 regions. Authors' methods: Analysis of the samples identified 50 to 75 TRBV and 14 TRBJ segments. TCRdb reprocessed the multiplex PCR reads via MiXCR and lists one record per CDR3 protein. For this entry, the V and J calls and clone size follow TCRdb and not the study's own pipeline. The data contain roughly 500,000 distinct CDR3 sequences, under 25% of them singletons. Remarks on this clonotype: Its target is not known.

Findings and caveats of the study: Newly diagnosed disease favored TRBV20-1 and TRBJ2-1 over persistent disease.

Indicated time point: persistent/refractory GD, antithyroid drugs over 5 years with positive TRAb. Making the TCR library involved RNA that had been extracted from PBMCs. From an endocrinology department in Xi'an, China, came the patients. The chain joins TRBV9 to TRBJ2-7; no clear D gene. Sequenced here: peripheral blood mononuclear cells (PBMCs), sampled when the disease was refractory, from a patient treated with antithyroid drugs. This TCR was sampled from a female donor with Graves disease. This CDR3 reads CASSVAGTAYEQYF. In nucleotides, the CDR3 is TGTGCCAGCAGCGTAGCGGGTACCGCCTACGAGCAGTACTTC.